This record covers a single T cell receptor beta chain. The record originates from a study of control samples from healthy donors and cancer patients. Profiling relied on immunoSEQ multiplex PCR, and the TCRdb table lists in-frame clones only, not all of them. The data contain around 82,000 clones, over 75% of them singletons. The CDR3 length is 15 residues. The germline CDR1 and CDR2 sequences are MGHRA and YSYEKL. Trimming removed 4 bases from V and 0 bases from J; junction bases left unmatched: 3. The sample comprised blood. The sequence derives from a man aged 50 to 60 in good health. This chain connects TRBV4-1 to TRBJ2-1; 7 nucleotides match TRBD2. The CDR3 DNA reads TGCGCCAGCAGCCTAGCGGGTAGCTCCTACAATGAGCAGTTCTTC. Protein: CASSLAGSSYNEQFF.